This T cell receptor (beta chain) was recovered during a study of CXCR3 chemokines and chemotherapy response in bladder cancer. This clonotype was counted a few times. The CDR3 contains 14 residues. V was pared by 3 bases and J by 3 bases, with 11 bases between. Looked up from germline, CDR1 is MDHEN and CDR2 is SYDVKM. Using its own MiXCR run on the PCR reads, TCRdb lists one record per CDR3 protein. The table lists over a thousand distinct CDR3 sequences, 5.5% to 7.5% of them singletons, with 16% in the top ten. Collection of the sample occurred from a patient whose treatment included neoadjuvant chemotherapy. The TCR comes from a human donor with bladder cancer that responded to neoadjuvant chemotherapy. The chain joins TRBV28 to TRBJ1-1; D remains ambiguous. CDR3 sequence (DNA): TGTGCCAGCAGTTTCGGGGTTGGATACACTGAAGCTTTCTTT. Translated: CASSFGVGYTEAFF. Together with reference TRBV28 and TRBJ1-1, the CDR3 gives the full variable domain: DVKVTQSSRYLVKRTGEKVFLECVQDMDHENMFWYRQDPGLGLRLIYFSYDVKMKEKGDIPEGYSVSREKKERFSLILESASTNQTSMYLCASSFGVGYTEAFFGQGTRLTVV.